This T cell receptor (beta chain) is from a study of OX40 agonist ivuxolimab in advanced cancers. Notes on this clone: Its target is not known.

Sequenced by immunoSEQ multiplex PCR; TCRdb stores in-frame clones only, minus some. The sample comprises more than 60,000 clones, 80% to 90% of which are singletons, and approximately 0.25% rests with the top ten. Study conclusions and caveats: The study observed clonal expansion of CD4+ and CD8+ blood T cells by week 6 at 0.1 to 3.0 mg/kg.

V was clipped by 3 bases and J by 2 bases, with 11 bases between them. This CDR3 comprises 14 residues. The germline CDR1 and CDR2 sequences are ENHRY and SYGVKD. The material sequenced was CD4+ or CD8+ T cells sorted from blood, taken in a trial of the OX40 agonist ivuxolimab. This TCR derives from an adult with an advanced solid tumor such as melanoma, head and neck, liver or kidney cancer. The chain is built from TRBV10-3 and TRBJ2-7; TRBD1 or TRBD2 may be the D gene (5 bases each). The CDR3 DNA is TGTGCCATCAGTGATGGGACCCAAACCTACGAGCAGTACTTC. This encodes CAISDGTQTYEQYF.